This T cell receptor beta chain was retrieved from a study of monozygotic twins with cystic fibrosis. The overall study: Library input was 2.5 to 3.5 micrograms of fragmented DNA, with approximately 15 PCR cycles.

As regards this clone: Its specificity is unknown.

Regarding the study as a whole: In 13 of 16 pairs, V gene usage was closest to the co-twin's. Clonality was generally low (median about 0.01), higher in the most severe patients.

Per germline, CDR1 SGHRS and CDR2 YFSETQ. V lost 0 bases, J lost 5 bases, and 11 bases lay in between. The CDR3 runs to 15 residues. The data were produced by immunoSEQ multiplex PCR, yet TCRdb's version contains in-frame clones alone and is incomplete. This sample has 30,000 or so clones, with 80% to 95% found just once. The specimen was blood. The chain joins TRBV5-1 to TRBJ1-4; D is perhaps TRBD1 (5 bases). The TCR sequence derives from a girl aged 2 to 10 with cystic fibrosis. The CDR3 DNA follows: TGCGCCAGCAGCTTGGACGGGACGGCGAATGAAAAACTGTTTTTT. This gives the protein CASSLDGTANEKLFF.